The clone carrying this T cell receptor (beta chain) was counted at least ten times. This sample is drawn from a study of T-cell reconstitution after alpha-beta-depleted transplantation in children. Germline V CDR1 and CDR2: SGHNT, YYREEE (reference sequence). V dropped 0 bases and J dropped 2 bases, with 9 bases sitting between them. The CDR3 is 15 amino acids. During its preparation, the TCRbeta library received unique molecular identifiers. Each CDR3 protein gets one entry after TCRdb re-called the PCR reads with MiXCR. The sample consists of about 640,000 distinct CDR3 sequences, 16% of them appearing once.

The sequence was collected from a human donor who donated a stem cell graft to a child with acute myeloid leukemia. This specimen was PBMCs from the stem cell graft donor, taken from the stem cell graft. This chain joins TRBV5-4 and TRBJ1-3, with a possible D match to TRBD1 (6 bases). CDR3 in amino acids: CASSLDRVPGNTIYF. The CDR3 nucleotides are TGTGCCAGCAGCTTGGACAGGGTCCCTGGAAACACCATATATTTT.